This TCR beta chain came from a study of T cells in Graves' hyperthyroidism and ophthalmopathy. Looking at the study overall: At initial diagnosis, before any treatment had begun, peripheral blood was obtained.

Uncontrolled infection, other autoimmune disease, pregnancy or lactation led to exclusion. Every diagnosis used clinical symptoms, serum thyroxine and TRAb, thyroid ultrasound and orbital computed tomography. Findings and caveats of the study: Most thyroid-expanded clonotypes above 0.001 were also found in blood.

Regions amplified from RNA transcripts were the TCR beta CDR3 regions. HTBI primers were employed in a first-round RT-PCR of the TCR CDR3. Each CDR3 protein gets one entry after TCRdb re-called the multiplex PCR reads with MiXCR. The sample has around 400,000 distinct CDR3 sequences, about 15% seen once. This clonotype came up many times. Its antigen is still unknown. CDR1 SNHLY and CDR2 FYNNEI come from the germline V gene. The CDR3 loop spans 16 amino acids. Trimming left V 6 bases short and J 2 bases short, with 18 bases between. The chain employs TRBV2 and TRBJ2-3; D perhaps matches TRBD1 (8 bases). Sequenced material: blood. The TCR originated in a woman in her sixties or seventies with Graves' ophthalmopathy. In DNA, the CDR3 is TGTGCCAGCAGGACAGGGGATAGCGGGTACACAGATACGCAGTATTTT. It translates to CASRTGDSGYTDTQYF.